Listed below are T cell receptor beta chains from one sample, sequenced in a study of T cell repertoires in cytomegalovirus infection. TCRdb re-derived calls from the reads in MiXCR, one entry per CDR3 protein. In the table there are under 250,000 distinct CDR3 sequences, around 12% of which are singletons. Material for sequencing was PBMCs. These receptors were taken from a human donor in good health (CMV status not recorded). Some clones in this sample may be carry-over from other donors' samples. CDR3s include the opening cysteine and the closing phenylalanine or tryptophan.

TRBJ1-1,TRBV20-1,CSALRGTEAFF
TRBJ2-3,TRBV7-2,CASSPMDTQYF
TRBJ2-7,TRBV2,CASTGDSTVYEQYF
TRBJ1-4,TRBV7-2,CASSFTPGSPEKLFF
TRBJ2-3,TRBV7-2,CASSPGGGRGHTDTQYF
TRBJ1-5,TRBV6-2/TRBV6-3,CAVPRGHSNQPQHF
TRBJ2-3,TRBV20-1,CSAREAPTDTQYF
TRBJ2-5,TRBV10-3,CAISETNQETQYF
TRBJ2-5,TRBV7-2,CASSLNREETRYF
TRBJ1-4,TRBV27,CASSPQGATNEKLFF
TRBJ1-5,TRBV7-9,CASSESYQPQHF
TRBJ2-1,TRBV6-2/TRBV6-3,CASSFSAGIDNEQFF
TRBJ1-1,TRBV7-9,CASSSPFGAPMNTEAFF
TRBJ2-7,TRBV20-1,CSARDSSGISSYEQYF
TRBJ2-2,TRBV7-2,CASSQRSAENTGELFF
TRBJ1-2,TRBV20-1,CSAEGAGQGNYGYTF
TRBJ2-3,TRBV29-1,CSVVRRGPPDTQYF
TRBJ2-7,TRBV19,CASSPGQGGPYEQYF